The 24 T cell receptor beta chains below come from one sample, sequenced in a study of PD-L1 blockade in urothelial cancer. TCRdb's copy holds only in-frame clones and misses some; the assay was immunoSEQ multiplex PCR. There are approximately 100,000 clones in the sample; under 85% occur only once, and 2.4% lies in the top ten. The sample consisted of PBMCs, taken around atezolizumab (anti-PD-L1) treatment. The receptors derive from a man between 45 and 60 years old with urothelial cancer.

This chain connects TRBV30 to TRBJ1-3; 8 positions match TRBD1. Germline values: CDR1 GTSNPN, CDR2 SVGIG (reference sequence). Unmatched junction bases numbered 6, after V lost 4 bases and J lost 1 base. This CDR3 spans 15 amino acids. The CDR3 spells CAWKRQGLSGNTIYF. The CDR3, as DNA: TGTGCCTGGAAAAGACAGGGGCTTTCTGGAAACACCATATATTTT.

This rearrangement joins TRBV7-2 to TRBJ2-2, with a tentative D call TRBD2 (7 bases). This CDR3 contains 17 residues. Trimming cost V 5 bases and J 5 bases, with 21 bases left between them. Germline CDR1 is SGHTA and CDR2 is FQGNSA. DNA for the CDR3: TGTGCCAGCAGCCTAAGCGGGACATTGGGGGGTACCGGGGAGCTGTTTTTT. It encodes CASSLSGTLGGTGELFF.

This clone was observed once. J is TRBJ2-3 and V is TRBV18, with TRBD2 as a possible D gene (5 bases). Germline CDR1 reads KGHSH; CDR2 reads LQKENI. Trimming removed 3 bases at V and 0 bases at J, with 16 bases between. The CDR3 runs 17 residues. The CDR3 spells CASSPRVASTSTDTQYF. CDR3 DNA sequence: TGTGCCAGCTCACCGAGGGTAGCGAGTACTAGCACAGATACGCAGTATTTT.

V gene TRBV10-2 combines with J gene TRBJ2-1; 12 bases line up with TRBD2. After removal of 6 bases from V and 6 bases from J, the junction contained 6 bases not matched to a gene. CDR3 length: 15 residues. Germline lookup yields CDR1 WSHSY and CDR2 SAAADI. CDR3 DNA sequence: TGCGCCAGCAGGAGGACTAGCGGGACTAGCAATGAGCAGTTCTTC. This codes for CASRRTSGTSNEQFF.

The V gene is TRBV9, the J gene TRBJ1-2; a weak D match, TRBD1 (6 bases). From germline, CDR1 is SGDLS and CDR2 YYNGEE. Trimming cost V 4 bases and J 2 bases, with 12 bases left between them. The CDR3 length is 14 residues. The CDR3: CASSLGHLNYGYTF. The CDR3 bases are TGTGCCAGCAGCTTGGGACATCTGAACTATGGCTACACCTTC.

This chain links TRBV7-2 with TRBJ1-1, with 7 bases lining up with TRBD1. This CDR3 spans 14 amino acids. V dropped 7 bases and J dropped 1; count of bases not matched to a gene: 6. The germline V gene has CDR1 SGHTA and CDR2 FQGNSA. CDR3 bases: TGTGCCAGCACCGCTACAGGGGCGAACACTGAAGCTTTCTTT. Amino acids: CASTATGANTEAFF.

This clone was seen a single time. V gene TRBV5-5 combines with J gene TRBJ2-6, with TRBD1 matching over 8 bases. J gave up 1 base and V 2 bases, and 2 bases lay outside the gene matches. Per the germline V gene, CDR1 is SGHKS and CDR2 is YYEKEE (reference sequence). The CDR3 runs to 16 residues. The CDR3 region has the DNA TGTGCCAGCAGCTTCACAGGGGGGTCTGGGGCCAACGTCCTGACTTTC. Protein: CASSFTGGSGANVLTF.

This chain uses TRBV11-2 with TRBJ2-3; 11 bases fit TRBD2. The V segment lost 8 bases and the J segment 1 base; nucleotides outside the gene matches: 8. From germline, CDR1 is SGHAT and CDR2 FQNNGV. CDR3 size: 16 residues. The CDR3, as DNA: TGTGCCAGCGGGGCTAGCGGGAGGCATGGCACAGATACGCAGTATTTT. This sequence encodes CASGASGRHGTDTQYF.

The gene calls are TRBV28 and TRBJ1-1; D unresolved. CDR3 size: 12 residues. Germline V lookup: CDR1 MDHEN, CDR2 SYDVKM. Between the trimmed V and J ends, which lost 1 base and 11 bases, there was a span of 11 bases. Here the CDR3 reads CASSLSTVSAFF. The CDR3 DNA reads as TGTGCCAGCAGTTTATCCACGGTATCGGCTTTCTTT.

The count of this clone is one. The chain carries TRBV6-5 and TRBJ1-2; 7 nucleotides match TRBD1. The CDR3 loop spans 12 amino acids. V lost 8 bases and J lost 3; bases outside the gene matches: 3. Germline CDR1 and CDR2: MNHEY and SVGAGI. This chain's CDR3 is CASRQGDYGYTF. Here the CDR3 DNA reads TGTGCCAGCCGACAGGGAGACTATGGCTACACCTTC.

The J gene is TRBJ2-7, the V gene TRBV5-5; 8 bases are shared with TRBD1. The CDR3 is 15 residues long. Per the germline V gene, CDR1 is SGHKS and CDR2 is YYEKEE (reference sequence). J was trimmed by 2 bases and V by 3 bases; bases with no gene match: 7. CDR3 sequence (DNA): TGTGCCAGCAGCTCATTACGGGACAGGACCTACGAGCAGTACTTC. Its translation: CASSSLRDRTYEQYF.

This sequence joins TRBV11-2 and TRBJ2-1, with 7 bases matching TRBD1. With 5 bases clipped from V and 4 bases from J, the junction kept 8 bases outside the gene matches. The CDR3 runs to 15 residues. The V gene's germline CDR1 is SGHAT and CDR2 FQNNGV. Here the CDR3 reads CASSPGQTIYNEQFF. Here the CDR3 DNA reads TGTGCCAGCAGCCCGGGACAGACGATTTACAATGAGCAGTTCTTC.

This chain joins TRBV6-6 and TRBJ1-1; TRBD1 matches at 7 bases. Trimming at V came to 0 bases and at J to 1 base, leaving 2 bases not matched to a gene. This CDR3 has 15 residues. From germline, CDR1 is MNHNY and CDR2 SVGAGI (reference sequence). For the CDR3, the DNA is TGTGCCAGCAGTTACTCGACAGGGAAGAACACTGAAGCTTTCTTT. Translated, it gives CASSYSTGKNTEAFF.

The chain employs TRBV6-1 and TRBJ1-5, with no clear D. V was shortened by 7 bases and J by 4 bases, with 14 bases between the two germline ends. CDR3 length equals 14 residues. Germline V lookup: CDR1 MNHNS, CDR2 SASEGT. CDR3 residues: CASIPGLSNQPQHF. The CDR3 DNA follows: TGTGCCAGCATCCCAGGCCTTTCTAATCAGCCCCAGCATTTT.

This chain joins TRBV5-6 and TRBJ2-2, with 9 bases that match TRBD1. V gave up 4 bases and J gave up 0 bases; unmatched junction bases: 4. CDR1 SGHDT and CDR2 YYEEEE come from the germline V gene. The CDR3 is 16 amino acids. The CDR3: CASSVTGGPNTGELFF. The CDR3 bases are TGTGCCAGCAGCGTAACAGGGGGCCCGAACACCGGGGAGCTGTTTTTT.

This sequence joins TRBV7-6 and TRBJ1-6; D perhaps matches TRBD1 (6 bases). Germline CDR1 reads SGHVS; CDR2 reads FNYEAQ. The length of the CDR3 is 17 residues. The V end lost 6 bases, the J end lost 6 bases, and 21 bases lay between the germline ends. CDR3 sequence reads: CASRGETTDSLNSPLHF. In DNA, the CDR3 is TGTGCCAGCAGAGGAGAGACCACGGACAGTCTTAATTCACCCCTCCACTTT. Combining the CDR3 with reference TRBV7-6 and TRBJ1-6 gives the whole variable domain GAGVSQSPRYKVTKRGQDVALRCDPISGHVSLYWYRQALGQGPEFLTYFNYEAQQDKSGLPNDRFSAERPEGSISTLTIQRTEQRDSAMYRCASRGETTDSLNSPLHFGNGTRLTVT.

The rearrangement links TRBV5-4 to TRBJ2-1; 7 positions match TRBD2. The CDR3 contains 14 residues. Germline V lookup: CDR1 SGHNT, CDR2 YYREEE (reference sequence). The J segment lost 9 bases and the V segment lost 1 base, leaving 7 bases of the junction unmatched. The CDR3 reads CASSLFWEGSEQFF. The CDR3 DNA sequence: TGTGCCAGCAGCTTGTTCTGGGAGGGTTCTGAGCAGTTCTTC. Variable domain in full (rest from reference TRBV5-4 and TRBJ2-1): ETGVTQSPTHLIKTRGQQVTLRCSSQSGHNTVSWYQQALGQGPQFIFQYYREEENGRGNFPPRFSGLQFPNYSSELNVNALELDDSALYLCASSLFWEGSEQFFGPGTRLTVL.

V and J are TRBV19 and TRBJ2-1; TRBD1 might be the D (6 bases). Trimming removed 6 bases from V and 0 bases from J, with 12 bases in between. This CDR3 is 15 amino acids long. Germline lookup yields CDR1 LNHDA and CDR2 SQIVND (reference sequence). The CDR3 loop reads CASSPDRSSYNEQFF. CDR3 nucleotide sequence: TGTGCCAGTAGCCCTGACAGGAGCTCCTACAATGAGCAGTTCTTC.

Here the CDR3 reads CASSDRKQSEKLFF. CDR3 in DNA: TGTGCCAGCTCAGACAGGAAACAGAGTGAAAAACTGTTTTTT. This sequence joins TRBV18 and TRBJ1-4, with a tentative D call TRBD1 (6 bases). Germline V gene lookup returns CDR1 KGHSH and CDR2 LQKENI. The CDR3 spans 14 residues. Trimming took off 5 bases at V and 7 bases at J, with 14 bases between the two ends.

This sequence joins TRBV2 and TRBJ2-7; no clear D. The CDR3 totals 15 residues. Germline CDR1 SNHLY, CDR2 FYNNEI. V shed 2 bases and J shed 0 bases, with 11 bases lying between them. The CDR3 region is CASSEFFSSSYEQYF. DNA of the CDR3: TGTGCCAGCAGTGAATTTTTCTCGAGCTCCTACGAGCAGTACTTC.

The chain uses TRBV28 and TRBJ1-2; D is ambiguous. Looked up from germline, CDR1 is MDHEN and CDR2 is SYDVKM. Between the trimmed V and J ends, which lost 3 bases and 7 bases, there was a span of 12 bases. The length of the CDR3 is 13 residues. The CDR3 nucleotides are TGTGCCAGCAGTTTGATCAGGAAGATTGGCTACACCTTC. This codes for CASSLIRKIGYTF.

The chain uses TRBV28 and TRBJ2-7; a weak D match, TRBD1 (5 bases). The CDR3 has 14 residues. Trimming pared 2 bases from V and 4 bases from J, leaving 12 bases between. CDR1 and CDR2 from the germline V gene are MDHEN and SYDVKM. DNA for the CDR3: TGTGCCAGCAGTTTACAGGGCCGGATTTACGAGCAGTACTTC. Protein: CASSLQGRIYEQYF.

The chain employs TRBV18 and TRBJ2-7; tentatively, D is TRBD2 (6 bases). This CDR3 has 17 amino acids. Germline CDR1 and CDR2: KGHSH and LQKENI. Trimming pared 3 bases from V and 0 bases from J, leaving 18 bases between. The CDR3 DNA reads TGTGCCAGCTCACCTTCCGGATCGGCGGGGAGCTCCTACGAGCAGTACTTC. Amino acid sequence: CASSPSGSAGSSYEQYF. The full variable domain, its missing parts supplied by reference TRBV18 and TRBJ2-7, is NAGVMQNPRHLVRRRGQEARLRCSPMKGHSHVYWYRQLPEEGLKFMVYLQKENIIDESGMPKERFSAEFPKEGPSILRIQQVVRGDSAAYFCASSPSGSAGSSYEQYFGPGTRLTVT.

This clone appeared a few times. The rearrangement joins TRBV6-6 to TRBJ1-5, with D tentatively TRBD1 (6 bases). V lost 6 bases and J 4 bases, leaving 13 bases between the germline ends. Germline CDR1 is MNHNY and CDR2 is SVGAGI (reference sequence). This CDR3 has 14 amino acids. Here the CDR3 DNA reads TGTGCCAGCAGAGCCGGGACACTAAATCAGCCCCAGCATTTT. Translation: CASRAGTLNQPQHF.